These T cell receptor beta chains were read from a single sample in a study of blood T cell repertoires in COVID-19. Assay used: immunoSEQ multiplex PCR; TCRdb lists only in-frame clones, some missing. The table records roughly 250,000 clones, approximately 83% of them present only once. The material sequenced was peripheral blood. The receptor set was obtained from a woman of 80 years or more with acute or convalescent COVID-19. Both conserved end residues are part of each CDR3. The D gene is left open where the match is weak. A clone size is listed for some rows: how often the clone was seen (once, few, many), or a class if it is expanded.

D: TRBD2
V: TRBV28
J: TRBJ2-3
length: 18
size: -
DNA: TGTGCCAGCACAAGGGGCCCCGGGGTAGCGGGGGGCACAGATACGCAGTATTTT
CDR3: CASTRGPGVAGGTDTQYF

D: TRBD1
V: TRBV7-6
J: TRBJ2-1
length: 16
size: -
DNA: TGTGCCAGCAGCTCCTCCCGGACAGGGGGGAGGAATGAGCAGTTCTTC
CDR3: CASSSSRTGGRNEQFF

D: -
V: TRBV6-1
J: TRBJ1-5
length: 17
size: -
DNA: TGTGCCAGCAGTGAAGGTAGAGGGGGGGGTGGCAATCAGCCCCAGCATTTT
CDR3: CASSEGRGGGGNQPQHF

D: TRBD1
V: TRBV5-6
J: TRBJ1-6
length: 15
size: -
DNA: TGTGCCAGCAGCATCAGACAGGGCGGCAATTCACCCCTCCACTTT
CDR3: CASSIRQGGNSPLHF

D: -
V: TRBV28
J: TRBJ1-5
length: 15
size: -
DNA: TGTGCCAGCAGTTCCATTCGGGGGGCGGGTCAGCCCCAGCATTTT
CDR3: CASSSIRGAGQPQHF

D: TRBD1
V: TRBV27
J: TRBJ1-2
length: 14
size: -
DNA: TGTGCCAGCAGGCTAGGGACAGGGGGCTATGGCTACACCTTC
CDR3: CASRLGTGGYGYTF

D: -
V: TRBV2
J: TRBJ1-1
length: 14
size: -
DNA: TGTGCCAGCAGAGCGGGCAGAGCAAACACTGAAGCTTTCTTT
CDR3: CASRAGRANTEAFF

D: -
V: TRBV30
J: TRBJ1-2
length: 13
size: -
DNA: TGTGCCTGGAGTGTACGGGGGGCAGATGGCTACACCTTC
CDR3: CAWSVRGADGYTF

D: -
V: TRBV4-1
J: TRBJ1-5
length: 15
size: -
DNA: TGCGCCAGCAGCCCTGGGGGGGGACCCAATCAGCCCCAGCATTTT
CDR3: CASSPGGGPNQPQHF

D: -
V: TRBV5-5
J: TRBJ1-3
length: 15
size: -
DNA: TGTGCCAGCAGCCCTGACAGGAGCTCTGGAAACACCATATATTTT
CDR3: CASSPDRSSGNTIYF

D: TRBD2
V: TRBV27
J: TRBJ2-2
length: 16
size: -
DNA: TGTGCCAGCAGGAAAGGCGGGGGGGCCGGCACCGGGGAGCTGTTTTTT
CDR3: CASRKGGGAGTGELFF

D: TRBD1
V: TRBV5-1
J: TRBJ2-4
length: 15
size: -
DNA: TGCGCCAGCAGCTTGGAGACAGGGTCCAAAAACATTCAGTACTTC
CDR3: CASSLETGSKNIQYF

D: -
V: TRBV3-1/TRBV3-2
J: TRBJ2-7
length: 16
size: -
DNA: TGTGCCAGCAGCCAAGGGAGGGGCAGGGCAGCCTACGAGCAGTACTTC
CDR3: CASSQGRGRAAYEQYF

D: -
V: TRBV19
J: TRBJ1-1
length: 15
size: few
DNA: TGTGCCAGTAGTATCACCAAACAGAAGAACACTGAAGCTTTCTTT
CDR3: CASSITKQKNTEAFF

D: -
V: TRBV3-1/TRBV3-2
J: TRBJ2-1
length: 13
size: -
DNA: TGTGCCAGCAGCCAGCAGGGCTACAATGAGCAGTTCTTC
CDR3: CASSQQGYNEQFF

D: -
V: TRBV2
J: TRBJ1-2
length: 12
size: few
DNA: TGTGCCAGCGCCCCTCCGGGCGGGGGCTACACCTTC
CDR3: CASAPPGGGYTF

D: TRBD2
V: TRBV10-3
J: TRBJ2-5
length: 15
size: -
DNA: TGTGCCATCAGTGCGACTAGCGGGGGCCAGGGGCCCCAGTACTTC
CDR3: CAISATSGGQGPQYF

D: TRBD1
V: TRBV28
J: TRBJ1-6
length: 15
size: -
DNA: TGTGCCACCATTAGAGCCGGGACAGGGAATTCACCCCTCCACTTT
CDR3: CATIRAGTGNSPLHF

D: -
V: TRBV27
J: TRBJ2-3
length: 14
size: few
DNA: TGTGCCAGCAGTTTAGGGGCTCGAGGAGATACGCAGTATTTT
CDR3: CASSLGARGDTQYF

D: TRBD1
V: TRBV19
J: TRBJ1-6
length: 15
size: -
DNA: TGTGCCAGTAGTGTGGACAGGGGGCGGAATTCACCCCTCCACTTT
CDR3: CASSVDRGRNSPLHF

D: -
V: TRBV6-5
J: TRBJ1-4
length: 14
size: -
DNA: TGTGCCAGCAGGCGCAGGGGATCGAATGAAAAACTGTTTTTT
CDR3: CASRRRGSNEKLFF

D: -
V: TRBV7-6
J: TRBJ2-2
length: 15
size: -
DNA: TGTGCCAGCAGCTTAGTTGGCAGGGTCACCGGGGAGCTGTTTTTT
CDR3: CASSLVGRVTGELFF

D: TRBD1
V: TRBV5-1
J: TRBJ1-4
length: 15
size: -
DNA: TGCGCCAGCAGCCCAGAGACAGGGCTTGGTGAAAAACTGTTTTTT
CDR3: CASSPETGLGEKLFF

D: TRBD1
V: TRBV6-4
J: TRBJ1-1
length: 17
size: -
DNA: TGTGCCAGCAGTGACTCCCCCACAGGGGCCTCGAACACTGAAGCTTTCTTT
CDR3: CASSDSPTGASNTEAFF

D: TRBD1
V: TRBV28
J: TRBJ1-6
length: 14
size: -
DNA: TGTGCCAGCAGCTTACAGGGGTTCAATTCACCCCTCCACTTT
CDR3: CASSLQGFNSPLHF

D: -
V: TRBV7-2
J: TRBJ1-1
length: 15
size: once
DNA: TGTGCCAGCAGCTTAGATCGCAGTAGGGGCACTGAAGCTTTCTTT
CDR3: CASSLDRSRGTEAFF

D: -
V: TRBV5-5
J: TRBJ1-5
length: 16
size: few
DNA: TGTGCCAGCAGCCCTATTGGACAGTGGGATCGTCAGCCCCAGCATTTT
CDR3: CASSPIGQWDRQPQHF

D: -
V: TRBV24-1
J: TRBJ2-3
length: 15
size: -
DNA: TGTGCCGTCGCCGGGACTGACACTAGCACAGATACGCAGTATTTT
CDR3: CAVAGTDTSTDTQYF

D: TRBD1
V: TRBV2
J: TRBJ1-3
length: 18
size: -
DNA: TGTGCCAGCAGTTTGGCGAAGGGGGACAGGGGAAGTGGAAACACCATATATTTT
CDR3: CASSLAKGDRGSGNTIYF